This TCR beta chain was obtained from a study of CD8 T cells in Susac syndrome. Losses at the gene ends were 3 bases for V and 3 bases for J; bases not matched to a gene: 4. CDR3 length: 14 amino acids. The germline V gene encodes CDR1 SGDLS and CDR2 YYNGEE. This clonotype has just one count. Random hexamers served to reverse transcribe roughly 0.45 to 1 ug RNA. The CDR3 of TCR beta was amplified by immunoSEQ multiplex PCR across 54 Vbeta and 13 Jbeta. TCRdb recomputed calls from the immunoSEQ multiplex PCR reads with MiXCR, one row per CDR3 protein. Of roughly 330,000 distinct CDR3 sequences listed, about 92% were seen once; the top ten hold 0.06% to 0.075%. CD8+ and CD4+ T cells from blood underwent TCR beta sequencing, which was carried out in a high-throughput format. The multiple sclerosis control group consisted of treatment-naive patients whose relapsing-remitting disease, which was either stable or active, fulfilled revised McDonald criteria. Isolation of CD8+ and CD4+ T cells was performed negatively, whereas enrichment of TEMRA cells was done by FACS.

The rearrangement uses TRBV9 and TRBJ1-1, with 8 positions matching TRBD1. The receptor was derived from a human donor with multiple sclerosis. The specimen was CD4+ T cells from PBMCs. CDR3 DNA: TGTGCCAGCAGCGACGACAGGGGTTACACTGAAGCTTTCTTT. It codes for CASSDDRGYTEAFF.